This T cell receptor (beta chain) was found in a study of T cell changes during pregnancy in multiple sclerosis. Method: immunoSEQ multiplex PCR; TCRdb's copy keeps in-frame clones and lacks some. Seen here are about 51,000 clones, just over 90% observed once, and the top ten hold 1.5% to 2%. The CDR3 is 16 amino acids. Trimming removed 1 base from V and 6 bases from J; junction bases left unmatched: 8. The germline CDR1 and CDR2 sequences are SEHNR and FQNEAQ (reference sequence). This chain connects TRBV7-9 to TRBJ2-1, with TRBD2 matching 8 bases. This clonotype was obtained from a female donor with multiple sclerosis, enrolled in a pregnancy study. This specimen was peripheral blood, taken in the second trimester of pregnancy. CDR3 amino acids: CASSLGGTRGGNEQFF. Written as DNA, the CDR3 is TGTGCCAGCAGCTTAGGGGGGACTAGGGGTGGCAATGAGCAGTTCTTC.